A single sample gave rise to the 32 T cell receptor beta chains below, sequenced in a study of T cells in narcolepsy. Assay used: immunoSEQ multiplex PCR; TCRdb lists only in-frame clones, some missing. The table records 25,000 to 30,000 clones, approximately 87% of them present only once. Sequenced material: memory (CD45RA-) CD4+ T cells from blood. These receptors all stem from a human donor in good health.

This chain uses TRBV29-1 with TRBJ1-1, with TRBD1 identical over 8 bases. Germline CDR1 reads SQVTM; CDR2 reads ANQGSEA. The length of the CDR3 is 13 residues. J lost 0 bases, V lost 7 bases, and 4 bases had no gene match. CDR3 region: CSASTGVNTEAFF. In nucleotides, the CDR3 is TGCAGCGCCTCGACAGGGGTGAACACTGAAGCTTTCTTT.

The gene calls are TRBV6-1 and TRBJ1-4, with 11 bases lining up with TRBD1. Germline loops: CDR1 MNHNS, CDR2 SASEGT. The CDR3 runs to 15 residues. The J segment lost 6 bases and the V segment lost 5 bases, leaving 5 bases of the junction unmatched. The CDR3: CASSLGTGGDEKLFF. The CDR3 DNA follows: TGTGCCAGCAGTCTAGGGACAGGGGGTGATGAAAAACTGTTTTTT.

The chain combines TRBV25-1 with TRBJ2-2; D possibly uses TRBD1 or TRBD2 (5 bases each). The V end was cut by 1 base, the J end by 1 base, with 16 bases between. Germline CDR1 MGHDK, CDR2 SYGVNS. The CDR3 extends over 18 amino acids. The CDR3 bases are TGTGCCAGCAGTGAATTCCGGGGCCTAGCCGAGAACACCGGGGAGCTGTTTTTT. This sequence encodes CASSEFRGLAENTGELFF.

This chain connects TRBV4-1 to TRBJ2-7; D might be TRBD1 (7 bases). Germline V gene sequence: CDR1 MGHRA, CDR2 YSYEKL. V gave up 1 base and J gave up 7 bases, with 14 bases separating them. CDR3 size: 14 residues. Here the CDR3 DNA reads TGCGCCAGCAGCCAAGGTGACAGGGCGGGGGAGCAGTACTTC. Translated: CASSQGDRAGEQYF.

The chain joins TRBV6-5 to TRBJ2-5; 10 bases agree with TRBD2. The CDR3 loop spans 13 amino acids. V shed 6 bases and J 5 bases; nucleotides not matched to a gene: 3. CDR1 and CDR2 (germline): MNHEY, SVGAGI. CDR3 amino acids: CASSTSGKETQYF. In DNA form, the CDR3 reads TGTGCCAGCAGCACTAGCGGGAAGGAGACCCAGTACTTC.

V and J are TRBV27 and TRBJ1-1; 12 bases are shared with TRBD1. Trimming removed 5 bases from V and 5 bases from J; junction bases left unmatched: 12. The CDR3 runs 17 residues. Looked up from germline, CDR1 is MNHEY and CDR2 is SMNVEV (reference sequence). Here the CDR3 DNA reads TGTGCCAGCAGTCCAGTCCCGGGACAGGGGGCGAGTACTGAAGCTTTCTTT. This encodes CASSPVPGQGASTEAFF.

This chain connects TRBV11-2 to TRBJ2-1; tentatively, D is TRBD2 (6 bases). The CDR3 is made up of 12 amino acids. Trimming cost V 2 bases and J 11 bases, with 10 bases left between them. The germline gives CDR1 SGHAT, CDR2 FQNNGV. The CDR3: CASSLFGTQQFF. Written as DNA, the CDR3 is TGTGCCAGCAGCTTATTCGGGACTCAGCAGTTCTTC.

V and J are TRBV6-5 and TRBJ2-5; D not certain. V lost 8 bases to trimming and J lost 5 bases, with 9 bases between them. This CDR3 has 11 amino acids. Germline V lookup: CDR1 MNHEY, CDR2 SVGAGI. CDR3: CASAGGETQYF. As DNA, the CDR3 is TGTGCCAGCGCAGGCGGTGAGACCCAGTACTTC.

The chain has TRBV12-5 and TRBJ1-1; D is undetermined. Germline lookup yields CDR1 LGHNT and CDR2 FRNRAP. This CDR3 is 14 amino acids long. The V end was cut by 8 bases, the J end by 5 bases, with 18 bases between. The CDR3 sequence is CASHPSGMRTEAFF. CDR3 bases: TGTGCTAGTCATCCTAGTGGAATGCGGACTGAAGCTTTCTTT.

This clone was picked up one time. The chain couples TRBV5-6 to TRBJ1-1; D is possibly TRBD1 (6 bases). The ends were cut back, 2 bases at V and 4 bases at J, with 12 bases in the middle. CDR1 SGHDT and CDR2 YYEEEE come from the germline V gene. The CDR3 length is 14 residues. CDR3 DNA: TGTGCCAGCAGCTTCCAGGGGCGGGGCACTGAAGCTTTCTTT. Its protein is CASSFQGRGTEAFF.

V and J are TRBV14 and TRBJ1-1; D is uncertain. CDR3 length: 14 amino acids. CDR1 is SGHDN and CDR2 is FVKESK in the germline V gene. V lost 4 bases and J lost 0, with 9 bases in between. The CDR3 nucleotides read TGTGCCAGCAGCCCCCTTGGTGTGAACACTGAAGCTTTCTTT. Protein: CASSPLGVNTEAFF.

The chain recombines TRBV5-1 with TRBJ2-5; a weak D match, TRBD2 (6 bases). This CDR3 contains 14 residues. The ends were cut back, 0 bases at V and 5 bases at J, with 11 bases in the middle. Germline V gene sequence: CDR1 SGHRS, CDR2 YFSETQ. The CDR3 sequence is CASSLAGGGETQYF. CDR3 nucleotide sequence: TGCGCCAGCAGCTTGGCCGGTGGAGGGGAGACCCAGTACTTC.

V is TRBV28 and J is TRBJ2-2; D ambiguous. CDR1 is MDHEN and CDR2 is SYDVKM in the germline V gene. V was pared by 3 bases and J by 2 bases, with 10 bases between. There are 15 residues in the CDR3. CDR3: CASSLPPINTGELFF. CDR3 nucleotide sequence: TGTGCCAGCAGTTTGCCCCCCATAAACACCGGGGAGCTGTTTTTT.

This clone was observed a handful of times. V and J are TRBV27 and TRBJ1-2; 10 bases align to TRBD1. J lost 6 bases, V lost 2 bases, and 3 bases had no gene match. The CDR3 loop spans 14 amino acids. CDR1 and CDR2 (germline): MNHEY, SMNVEV (reference sequence). The CDR3 reads CASSLAGQGNGYTF. CDR3 sequence (DNA): TGTGCCAGCAGTTTAGCGGGACAGGGGAATGGCTACACCTTC.

V and J are TRBV6-1 and TRBJ2-4, with a possible D match to TRBD2 (6 bases). Germline loops: CDR1 MNHNS, CDR2 SASEGT. The V gene lost 3 bases and the J gene lost 0 bases, with 9 bases spanning the gap. CDR3 size: 15 residues. The CDR3 loop is CASSDGGIAKNIQYF. CDR3 DNA sequence: TGTGCCAGCAGTGATGGGGGGATAGCCAAAAACATTCAGTACTTC.

The chain carries TRBV10-3 and TRBJ1-1, with a possible D match to TRBD1 (5 bases). Germline-derived CDR1 and CDR2 are ENHRY and SYGVKD. V lost 10 bases and J lost 6, with 18 bases in between. The CDR3 covers 13 residues. CDR3 in DNA: TGTGCCACTAACGCGGGACTCGGCGCTGAAGCTTTCTTT. Translated, it gives CATNAGLGAEAFF.

This clone was found once. This chain's CDR3 is CASSPGRVSTEAFF. The CDR3 DNA reads as TGCGCCAGCAGCCCGGGACGGGTGAGCACTGAAGCTTTCTTT. This chain uses TRBV5-1 with TRBJ1-1, with TRBD1 as a possible D gene (5 bases). V shed 4 bases and J shed 4 bases, with 14 bases lying between them. The CDR3 loop spans 14 amino acids. CDR1 is SGHRS, CDR2 YFSETQ, per germline.

This chain uses TRBV5-4 with TRBJ1-1; maybe TRBD1 (5 bases). V lost 3 bases, J lost 5 bases, and 14 bases lay in between. Looked up from germline, CDR1 is SGHNT and CDR2 is YYREEE (reference sequence). The CDR3 is 14 amino acids. This CDR3 reads CASSSRGLGTEAFF. CDR3 DNA: TGTGCCAGCAGCTCACGGGGCCTGGGTACTGAAGCTTTCTTT.

The chain uses TRBV9 and TRBJ1-2; D is possibly TRBD1 (5 bases). Deletions cut 4 bases from V and 1 base from J, with 11 bases between. CDR3 length equals 14 residues. Germline-derived CDR1 and CDR2 are SGDLS and YYNGEE. Here the CDR3 DNA reads TGTGCCAGCAGCCCAAGGGGCTATAACTATGGCTACACCTTC. Translating it yields CASSPRGYNYGYTF. The full variable domain, with the rest looked up from reference TRBV9 and TRBJ1-2, is DSGVTQTPKHLITATGQRVTLRCSPRSGDLSVYWYQQSLDQGLQFLIQYYNGEERAKGNILERFSAQQFPDLHSELNLSSLELGDSALYFCASSPRGYNYGYTFGSGTRLTVV.

This clone was found once. The chain couples TRBV5-4 to TRBJ1-6; 8 positions agree with TRBD1. CDR3 size: 14 residues. Per germline, CDR1 SGHNT and CDR2 YYREEE (reference sequence). Germline trimming cut 5 bases from V and 4 bases from J; bases unmatched to any gene: 2. Written as DNA, the CDR3 is TGTGCCAGCAGTCGGGACAGGTATAATTCACCCCTCCACTTT. It codes for CASSRDRYNSPLHF. The full variable domain, in which reference TRBV5-4 and TRBJ1-6 provide the parts outside the CDR3, is ETGVTQSPTHLIKTRGQQVTLRCSSQSGHNTVSWYQQALGQGPQFIFQYYREEENGRGNFPPRFSGLQFPNYSSELNVNALELDDSALYLCASSRDRYNSPLHFGNGTRLTVT.

The genes are TRBV5-1 and TRBJ2-6; D unclear. CDR1 SGHRS and CDR2 YFSETQ come from the germline V gene. The CDR3 totals 15 residues. Trimming shortened V by 2 bases and J by 0 bases, and 6 bases separated the two germline ends. The CDR3 bases are TGCGCCAGCAGCTTCCTGGGCTCTGGGGCCAACGTCCTGACTTTC. It codes for CASSFLGSGANVLTF.

The chain carries TRBV28 and TRBJ1-2; possible D gene TRBD1, 5 bases. V was pared by 5 bases and J by 4 bases, with 11 bases between. The germline V gene encodes CDR1 MDHEN and CDR2 SYDVKM. The length of the CDR3 is 13 residues. CDR3 sequence (DNA): TGTGCCAGCAGTACAGGACGGGGCTATGGCTACACCTTC. It specifies CASSTGRGYGYTF.

This chain uses TRBV28 with TRBJ1-5; 7 bases are shared with TRBD1. Germline V gene data show CDR1 as MDHEN and CDR2 as SYDVKM. Unmatched junction bases numbered 8, after V lost 6 bases and J lost 6 bases. This CDR3 contains 14 residues. The CDR3 DNA follows: TGTGCCAGCAGCCCCGACAGGGTTTCTCAGCCCCAGCATTTT. Translation gives CASSPDRVSQPQHF.

A single count supports this clone. The J gene is TRBJ1-5, the V gene TRBV7-2, with D hard to call. The V end was cut by 2 bases, the J end by 4 bases, with 6 bases between. The CDR3 is made up of 13 amino acids. CDR1 and CDR2 from the germline V gene are SGHTA and FQGNSA. The CDR3 DNA reads as TGTGCCAGCAGCTTAAGGAGTAATCAGCCCCAGCATTTT. Translated, it gives CASSLRSNQPQHF. The whole variable domain, filled in from reference TRBV7-2 and TRBJ1-5, reads GAGVSQSPSNKVTEKGKDVELRCDPISGHTALYWYRQSLGQGLEFLIYFQGNSAPDKSGLPSDRFSAERTGGSVSTLTIQRTQQEDSAVYLCASSLRSNQPQHFGDGTRLSIL.

The chain combines TRBV6-1 with TRBJ1-2, with 8 positions matching TRBD1. The CDR3 sequence is 14 residues long. V shed 0 bases, J shed 5 bases, and the junction held 2 bases outside the gene matches. Per the germline V gene, CDR1 is MNHNS and CDR2 is SASEGT. CDR3 loop: CASSEADRGYGYTF. In nucleotides, the CDR3 is TGTGCCAGCAGTGAAGCCGACAGGGGTTATGGCTACACCTTC.

The chain combines TRBV27 with TRBJ1-2; TRBD1 matches at 7 bases. Germline lookup yields CDR1 MNHEY and CDR2 SMNVEV (reference sequence). The CDR3 runs to 14 residues. With V trimmed by 7 bases and J by 8 bases, 13 bases remained unmatched. This chain's CDR3 is CASTMRQGLSGYTF. The CDR3 nucleotides are TGTGCCAGCACCATGAGACAGGGTCTCAGCGGCTACACCTTC.

The J gene is TRBJ1-2, the V gene TRBV25-1; the D gene is possibly TRBD1 (6 bases). Trimming removed 6 bases at V and 8 bases at J, with 22 bases between. The germline V gene encodes CDR1 MGHDK and CDR2 SYGVNS. This CDR3 spans 15 amino acids. CDR3 sequence reads: CASSPSRGGMGGYTF. DNA of the CDR3: TGTGCCAGCAGCCCCTCGAGGGGGGGGATGGGGGGCTACACCTTC.

The chain's CDR3 is CASSGGPWGYTF. DNA of the CDR3: TGTGCCAGCAGTGGGGGACCTTGGGGCTACACCTTC. The chain is built from TRBV25-1 and TRBJ1-2, with D possibly being TRBD1 (5 bases). The V end lost 4 bases, the J end lost 8 bases, and 11 bases lay between the germline ends. Germline loops: CDR1 MGHDK, CDR2 SYGVNS. The CDR3 extends over 12 amino acids.

By proportion, this clone is medium-sized. The rearrangement joins TRBV6-1 to TRBJ1-3; maybe TRBD1 (5 bases). Germline-derived CDR1 and CDR2 are MNHNS and SASEGT. The germline V and J ends were trimmed by 1 base and 2 bases, with 9 bases remaining between them. This CDR3 comprises 15 residues. CDR3 coding DNA: TGTGCCAGCAGTGAAGTGGTCAGGGCTGGAAACACCATATATTTT. This codes for CASSEVVRAGNTIYF.

The chain combines TRBV6-5 with TRBJ2-7; 8 bases agree with TRBD1. This CDR3 region has 16 residues. Germline CDR1 reads MNHEY; CDR2 reads SVGAGI. V shed 0 bases and J 0 bases; nucleotides not matched to a gene: 4. The CDR3 bases are TGTGCCAGCAGTTACTCCGGACAGGGAGGCTCCTACGAGCAGTACTTC. This codes for CASSYSGQGGSYEQYF.

V and J are TRBV7-2 and TRBJ2-5, with D hard to call. The CDR3 runs to 15 residues. Trimming removed 2 bases at V and 2 bases at J, with 12 bases between. Germline lookup yields CDR1 SGHTA and CDR2 FQGNSA. CDR3 sequence: CASSLNGQLQETQYF. The CDR3 region has the DNA TGTGCCAGCAGCTTAAACGGGCAGCTTCAAGAGACCCAGTACTTC.

This clone occurred once. The genes are TRBV28 and TRBJ2-7; TRBD2 matches 11 bases. There are 15 residues in the CDR3. The V segment lost 3 bases and the J segment 4 bases; nucleotides outside the gene matches: 5. Germline CDR1 reads MDHEN; CDR2 reads SYDVKM. The CDR3 protein is CASSLRTSGYYEQYF. In nucleotides, the CDR3 is TGTGCCAGCAGTTTGAGGACTAGCGGGTATTACGAGCAGTACTTC. Full variable domain (remainder filled in from reference TRBV28 and TRBJ2-7): DVKVTQSSRYLVKRTGEKVFLECVQDMDHENMFWYRQDPGLGLRLIYFSYDVKMKEKGDIPEGYSVSREKKERFSLILESASTNQTSMYLCASSLRTSGYYEQYFGPGTRLTVT.